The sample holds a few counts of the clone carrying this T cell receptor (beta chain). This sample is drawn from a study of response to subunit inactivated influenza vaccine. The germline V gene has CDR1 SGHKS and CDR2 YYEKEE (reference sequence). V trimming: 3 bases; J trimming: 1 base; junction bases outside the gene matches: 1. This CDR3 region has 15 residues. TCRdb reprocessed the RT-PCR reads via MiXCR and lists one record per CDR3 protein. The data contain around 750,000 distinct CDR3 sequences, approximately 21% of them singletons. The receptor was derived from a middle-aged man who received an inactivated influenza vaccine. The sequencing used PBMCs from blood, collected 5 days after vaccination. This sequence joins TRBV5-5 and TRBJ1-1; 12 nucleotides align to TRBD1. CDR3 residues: CASSWGQGANTEAFF. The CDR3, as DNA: TGTGCCAGCAGCTGGGGACAGGGGGCGAACACTGAAGCTTTCTTT. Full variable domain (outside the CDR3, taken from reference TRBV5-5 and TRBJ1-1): DAGVTQSPTHLIKTRGQQVTLRCSPISGHKSVSWYQQVLGQGPQFIFQYYEKEERGRGNFPDRFSARQFPNYSSELNVNALLLGDSALYLCASSWGQGANTEAFFGQGTRLTVV.